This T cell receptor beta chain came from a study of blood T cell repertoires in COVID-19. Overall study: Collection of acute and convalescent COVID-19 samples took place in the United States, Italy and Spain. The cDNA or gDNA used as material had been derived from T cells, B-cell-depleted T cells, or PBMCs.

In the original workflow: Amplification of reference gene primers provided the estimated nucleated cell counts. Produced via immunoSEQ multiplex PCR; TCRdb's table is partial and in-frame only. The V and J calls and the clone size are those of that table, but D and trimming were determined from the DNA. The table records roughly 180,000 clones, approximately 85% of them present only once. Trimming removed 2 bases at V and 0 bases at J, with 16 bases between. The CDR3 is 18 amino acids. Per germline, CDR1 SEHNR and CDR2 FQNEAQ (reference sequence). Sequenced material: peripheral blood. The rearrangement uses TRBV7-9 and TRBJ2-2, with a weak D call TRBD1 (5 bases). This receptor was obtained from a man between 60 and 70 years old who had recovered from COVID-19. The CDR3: CASSLYAGRTSNTGELFF. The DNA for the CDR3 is TGTGCCAGCAGCTTATATGCAGGGCGAACCTCGAACACCGGGGAGCTGTTTTTT. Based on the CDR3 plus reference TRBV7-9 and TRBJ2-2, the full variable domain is DTGVSQNPRHKITKRGQNVTFRCDPISEHNRLYWYRQTLGQGPEFLTYFQNEAQLEKSRLLSDRFSAERPKGSFSTLEIQRTEQGDSAMYLCASSLYAGRTSNTGELFFGEGSRLTVL.